This T cell receptor (beta chain) was retrieved from a study of blood T cell repertoires in COVID-19. Study details: The origin of the acute and convalescent COVID-19 samples was the United States, Italy and Spain.

Recovered participants had two consecutive negative NP/OP PCR tests, healthcare professional clearance, or symptom resolution. The table came from immunoSEQ multiplex PCR; TCRdb's copy has only in-frame clones and leaves some out. The sample holds roughly 400,000 clones, around nine tenths seen once. The CDR3 is made up of 14 amino acids. The germline V gene has CDR1 KGHSH and CDR2 LQKENI. The V and J ends lost 6 bases and 6 bases respectively, with 14 bases between them. The origin of this receptor is a woman aged 45-60 years who had recovered from COVID-19. The chain employs TRBV18 and TRBJ2-2, with D possibly being TRBD1 (6 bases). The sequenced material came from PBMCs or T cells enriched from blood (not recorded which). CDR3 sequence: CASSFQGPAGELFF. The DNA for the CDR3 is TGTGCCAGCTCGTTCCAGGGGCCGGCCGGGGAGCTGTTTTTT.